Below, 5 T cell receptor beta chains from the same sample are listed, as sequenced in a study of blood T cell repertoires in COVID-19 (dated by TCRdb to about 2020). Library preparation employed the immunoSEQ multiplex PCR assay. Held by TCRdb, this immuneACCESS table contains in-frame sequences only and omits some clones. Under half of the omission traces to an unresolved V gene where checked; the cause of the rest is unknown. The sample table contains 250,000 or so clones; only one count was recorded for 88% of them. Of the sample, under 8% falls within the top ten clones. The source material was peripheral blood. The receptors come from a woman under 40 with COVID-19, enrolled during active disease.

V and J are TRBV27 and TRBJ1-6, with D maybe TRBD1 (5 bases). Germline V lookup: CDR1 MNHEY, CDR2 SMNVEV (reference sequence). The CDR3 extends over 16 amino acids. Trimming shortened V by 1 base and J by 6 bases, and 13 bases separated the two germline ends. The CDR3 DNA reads TGTGCCAGCAGTTTATTTTCGGGGGTGGGTAATTCACCCCTCCACTTT. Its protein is CASSLFSGVGNSPLHF.

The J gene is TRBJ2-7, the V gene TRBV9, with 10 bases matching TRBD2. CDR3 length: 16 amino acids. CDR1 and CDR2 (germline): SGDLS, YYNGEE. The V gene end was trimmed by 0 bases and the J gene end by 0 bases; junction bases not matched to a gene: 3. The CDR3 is CASSVGSGGASYEQYF. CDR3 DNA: TGTGCCAGCAGCGTAGGAAGCGGGGGGGCCTCCTACGAGCAGTACTTC.

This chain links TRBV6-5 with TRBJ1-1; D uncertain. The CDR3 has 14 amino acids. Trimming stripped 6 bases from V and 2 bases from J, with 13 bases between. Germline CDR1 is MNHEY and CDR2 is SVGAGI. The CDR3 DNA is TGTGCCAGCAGCCGAGGGCCACAAAACACTGAAGCTTTCTTT. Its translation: CASSRGPQNTEAFF.

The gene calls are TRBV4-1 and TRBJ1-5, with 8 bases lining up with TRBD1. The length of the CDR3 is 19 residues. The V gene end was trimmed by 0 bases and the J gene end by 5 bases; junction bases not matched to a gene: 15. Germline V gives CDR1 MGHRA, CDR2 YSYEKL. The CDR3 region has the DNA TGCGCCAGCAGCCAAGATAAAGGGTCCGGACAGGGCCGGGATCAGCCCCAGCATTTT. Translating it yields CASSQDKGSGQGRDQPQHF.

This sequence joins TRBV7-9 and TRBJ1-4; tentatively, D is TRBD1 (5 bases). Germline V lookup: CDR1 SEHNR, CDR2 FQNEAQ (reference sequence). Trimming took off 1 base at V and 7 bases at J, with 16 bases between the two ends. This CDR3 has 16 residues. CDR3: CASSLDKGLVVEKLFF. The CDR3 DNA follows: TGTGCCAGCAGCTTAGACAAGGGGCTAGTAGTTGAAAAACTGTTTTTT.